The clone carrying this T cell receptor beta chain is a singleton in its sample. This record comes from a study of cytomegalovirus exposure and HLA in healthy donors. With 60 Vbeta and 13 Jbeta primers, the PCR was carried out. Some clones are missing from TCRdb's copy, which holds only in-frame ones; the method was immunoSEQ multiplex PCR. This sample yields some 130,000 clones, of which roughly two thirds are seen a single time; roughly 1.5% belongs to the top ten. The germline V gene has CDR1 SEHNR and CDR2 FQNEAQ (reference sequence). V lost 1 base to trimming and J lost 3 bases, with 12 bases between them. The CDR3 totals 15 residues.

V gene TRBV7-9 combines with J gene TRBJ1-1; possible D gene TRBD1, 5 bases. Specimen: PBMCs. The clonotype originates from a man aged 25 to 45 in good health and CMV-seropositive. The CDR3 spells CASSLEKGWDTEAFF. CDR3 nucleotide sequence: TGTGCCAGCAGCTTAGAAAAGGGGTGGGACACTGAAGCTTTCTTT.